This TCR beta chain was sequenced during a study of blood T cells in healthy people across ages. Study-wide results and caveats: As age increased, TCR beta diversity per million T cells fell in a roughly linear fashion.

Then a second PCR, running roughly 7 to 11 cycles, was carried out with a sample-barcoded 5' primer and a J-beta primer mix. TCRdb fed the 5' RACE reads into MiXCR, producing one record per CDR3 protein. In the table there are approximately 820,000 distinct CDR3 sequences, 40% to 50% of which are singletons. Germline-derived CDR1 and CDR2 are DFQATT and SNEGSKA (reference sequence). Trimming pared 5 bases from V and 1 base from J, leaving 11 bases between. This CDR3 is 13 amino acids long. This clonotype has only a few counts. The antigen is unknown. Sequencing was performed on blood. This TCR was recovered from a man between 60 and 75 years old in good health. The rearrangement links TRBV20-1 to TRBJ1-1; possible D gene TRBD1, 5 bases. The CDR3 region has the DNA TGCAGTGCTGGCAAGGGGCAGAACACTGAAGCTTTCTTT. Translating gives CSAGKGQNTEAFF.